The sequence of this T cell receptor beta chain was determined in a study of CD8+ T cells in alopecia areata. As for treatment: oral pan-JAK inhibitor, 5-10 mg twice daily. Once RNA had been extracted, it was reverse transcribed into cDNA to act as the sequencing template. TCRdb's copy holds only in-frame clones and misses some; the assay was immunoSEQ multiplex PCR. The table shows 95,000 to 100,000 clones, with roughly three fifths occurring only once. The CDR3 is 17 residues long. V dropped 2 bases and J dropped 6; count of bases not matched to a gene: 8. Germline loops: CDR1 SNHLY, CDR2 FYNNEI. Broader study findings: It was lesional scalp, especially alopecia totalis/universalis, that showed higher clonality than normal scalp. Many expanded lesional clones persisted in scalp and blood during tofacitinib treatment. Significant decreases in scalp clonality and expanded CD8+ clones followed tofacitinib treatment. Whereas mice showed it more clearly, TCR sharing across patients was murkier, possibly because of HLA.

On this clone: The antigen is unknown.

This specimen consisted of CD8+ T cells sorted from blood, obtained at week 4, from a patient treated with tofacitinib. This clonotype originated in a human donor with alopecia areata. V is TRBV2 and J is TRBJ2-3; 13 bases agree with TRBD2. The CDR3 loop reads CASSERELAGGSDTQYF. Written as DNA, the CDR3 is TGTGCCAGCAGTGAAAGGGAACTAGCGGGGGGGAGCGATACGCAGTATTTT. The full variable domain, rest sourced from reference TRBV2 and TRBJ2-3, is EPEVTQTPSHQVTQMGQEVILRCVPISNHLYFYWYRQILGQKVEFLVSFYNNEISEKSEIFDDQFSVERPDGSNFTLKIRSTKLEDSAMYFCASSERELAGGSDTQYFGPGTRLTVL.